The source of this T cell receptor (beta chain) is a study of OX40 agonist ivuxolimab in advanced cancers. About this clone itself: What it recognizes is unknown.

Overall study findings and caveats: Mean expanded clone counts were higher in CD8+ than CD4+ T cells.

The data were produced by immunoSEQ multiplex PCR, yet TCRdb's version contains in-frame clones alone and is incomplete. Of roughly 58,000 clones listed, approximately 80% are singletons. The material was CD4+ or CD8+ T cells sorted from blood, obtained in a trial of the OX40 agonist ivuxolimab. The TCR was taken from an adult with an advanced solid tumor such as melanoma, head and neck, liver or kidney cancer.

The CDR3 coding sequence is TGTGCCAGCACCCAGGGGGCGCAAACCGGGGAGCTGTTTTTT. It yields the protein CASTQGAQTGELFF. The rearrangement uses TRBV28 and TRBJ2-2, with 8 nucleotides matching TRBD1. V lost 7 bases to trimming and J lost 5 bases; unmatched junction nucleotides: 6. The CDR3 has 14 residues. Germline V gene data show CDR1 as MDHEN and CDR2 as SYDVKM.